Each of the 17 T cell receptor beta chains below was sequenced from the same sample in a study of T cells in localized non-small cell lung cancer. Some clones are missing from TCRdb's copy, which holds only in-frame ones; the method was immunoSEQ multiplex PCR. In the table there are nearly 11,000 clones, more than 90% of which are singletons. The specimen comprised peripheral blood, sampled before any cancer treatment. The receptors were sampled from a male donor aged 60 or over with stage III lung adenocarcinoma.

The chain employs TRBV11-3 and TRBJ1-5; D is undetermined. V was shortened by 0 bases and J by 0 bases, with 6 bases between the two germline ends. The CDR3 has 15 amino acids. Germline CDR1 SGHNT, CDR2 YENEEA. This CDR3 reads CASSLDGDSNQPQHF. CDR3 in DNA: TGTGCCAGCAGCTTAGATGGGGATAGCAATCAGCCCCAGCATTTT. The variable domain in full, with the rest retrieved from reference TRBV11-3 and TRBJ1-5, is EAGVVQSPRYKIIEKKQPVAFWCNPISGHNTLYWYLQNLGQGPELLIRYENEEAVDDSQLPKDRFSAERLKGVDSTLKIQPAELGDSAVYLCASSLDGDSNQPQHFGDGTRLSIL.

CDR3 sequence (DNA): TGTGCCAGCTCAATTACAGGGTCAGGCACAGATACGCAGTATTTT. Translation: CASSITGSGTDTQYF. The V call is TRBV18, the J call TRBJ2-3, with a tentative D call TRBD1 (6 bases). This CDR3 is built from 15 residues. In germline, CDR1 is KGHSH, CDR2 LQKENI. Trimming cost V 5 bases and J 1 base, with 13 bases left between them.

This chain connects TRBV19 to TRBJ2-5, with D unclear. This CDR3 is built from 14 residues. The V gene lost 1 base and the J gene lost 3 bases, with 9 bases spanning the gap. Germline V CDR1 and CDR2: LNHDA, SQIVND (reference sequence). CDR3 in amino acids: CASSIGQMEETQYF. The CDR3 DNA sequence: TGTGCCAGTAGTATAGGGCAGATGGAAGAGACCCAGTACTTC.

V usage is TRBV25-1 and J usage is TRBJ2-1, with TRBD2 identical over 11 bases. Trimming cost V 4 bases and J 9 bases; bases outside gene matches: 2. From germline, CDR1 is MGHDK and CDR2 SYGVNS. This CDR3 is built from 13 residues. CDR3 sequence reads: CASSATSGGEQFF. The DNA of the CDR3 is TGTGCCAGCAGTGCCACTAGCGGGGGTGAGCAGTTCTTC.

The chain carries TRBV7-2 and TRBJ2-1; possible D gene TRBD2, 6 bases. CDR1 is SGHTA and CDR2 is FQGNSA in the germline V gene. Trimming cost V 1 base and J 4 bases, with 11 bases left between them. The CDR3 is 15 amino acids. CDR3 DNA: TGTGCCAGCAGCTTAGTAATAGCGGAGTACAATGAGCAGTTCTTC. Translated: CASSLVIAEYNEQFF.

V usage is TRBV7-3 and J usage is TRBJ2-2; 8 nucleotides agree with TRBD2. Per germline, CDR1 SGHTA and CDR2 FQGTGA. After removal of 5 bases from V and 0 bases from J, the junction contained 2 bases not matched to a gene. This CDR3 region has 15 residues. The CDR3 sequence is CASSPGLANTGELFF. In DNA form, the CDR3 reads TGTGCCAGCAGCCCGGGACTAGCGAACACCGGGGAGCTGTTTTTT.

V and J are TRBV11-2 and TRBJ2-1; D ambiguous. V was pared by 5 bases and J by 1 base, with 21 bases between. The germline CDR1 and CDR2 sequences are SGHAT and FQNNGV. The CDR3 has 18 amino acids. CDR3 nucleotide sequence: TGTGCCAGCAGCCGATCTCGGTCCACCTTCCGGTCCTACAATGAGCAGTTCTTC. Amino acids: CASSRSRSTFRSYNEQFF.

The chain recombines TRBV9 with TRBJ2-2; 10 bases agree with TRBD2. Germline CDR1 is SGDLS and CDR2 is YYNGEE. V lost 0 bases and J lost 9; bases outside the gene matches: 5. This CDR3 has 15 residues. The CDR3 loop reads CASSVVPSGSRELFF. The CDR3, as DNA: TGTGCCAGCAGCGTAGTGCCTAGCGGGAGTCGGGAGCTGTTTTTT.

The chain links TRBV4-1 to TRBJ2-2; the D is unclear. With 3 bases removed from V and 4 bases from J, the gap between germline ends came to 9 bases. The CDR3 runs to 14 residues. Germline V CDR1 and CDR2: MGHRA, YSYEKL. The CDR3 DNA is TGCGCCAGCAGCCAGACGCCGACCACCGGGGAGCTGTTTTTT. Its protein product is CASSQTPTTGELFF.

V and J are TRBV7-2 and TRBJ2-5, with TRBD1 as a possible D gene (7 bases). The CDR3 sequence is 15 residues long. Deletions cut 2 bases from V and 6 bases from J, with 16 bases between. Germline CDR1 and CDR2: SGHTA and FQGNSA. The CDR3 is CASSLQEGARQTQYF. The CDR3 region has the DNA TGTGCCAGCAGCTTACAGGAGGGGGCTAGGCAGACCCAGTACTTC. The full variable domain, with the rest looked up from reference TRBV7-2 and TRBJ2-5, is GAGVSQSPSNKVTEKGKDVELRCDPISGHTALYWYRQSLGQGLEFLIYFQGNSAPDKSGLPSDRFSAERTGGSVSTLTIQRTQQEDSAVYLCASSLQEGARQTQYFGPGTRLLVL.

The chain links TRBV28 to TRBJ1-4, with 8 bases aligning to TRBD1. The length of the CDR3 is 13 residues. The junction had 7 bases not matched to a gene; V was cut back by 5 bases and J by 11 bases. Germline-derived CDR1 and CDR2 are MDHEN and SYDVKM. The CDR3 DNA reads as TGTGCCAGCAGTCCCGGACAGGGTTGGAAACTGTTTTTT. It is translated as CASSPGQGWKLFF.

The chain recombines TRBV7-2 with TRBJ2-1; D unresolved. The CDR3 is made up of 16 amino acids. Germline V gene sequence: CDR1 SGHTA, CDR2 FQGNSA. V dropped 1 base and J dropped 0 bases, with 10 bases sitting between them. The CDR3 sequence is CASSLGLGISYNEQFF. As DNA, the CDR3 is TGTGCCAGCAGCTTAGGGCTAGGAATCTCCTACAATGAGCAGTTCTTC. The whole variable domain, filled in from reference TRBV7-2 and TRBJ2-1, reads GAGVSQSPSNKVTEKGKDVELRCDPISGHTALYWYRQSLGQGLEFLIYFQGNSAPDKSGLPSDRFSAERTGGSVSTLTIQRTQQEDSAVYLCASSLGLGISYNEQFFGPGTRLTVL.

The V and J genes are TRBV20-1 and TRBJ2-5; 8 bases are shared with TRBD1. Germline lookup yields CDR1 DFQATT and CDR2 SNEGSKA (reference sequence). The CDR3 covers 11 residues. J gave up 5 bases and V 5 bases, and 1 base lay outside the gene matches. The CDR3 protein is CSARQGETQYF. CDR3 in DNA: TGCAGTGCTCGACAGGGGGAGACCCAGTACTTC.

The chain carries TRBV9 and TRBJ1-3; 8 bases map to TRBD1. The CDR3 length is 17 residues. After removal of 7 bases from V and 0 bases from J, the junction contained 12 bases not matched to a gene. Germline-derived CDR1 and CDR2 are SGDLS and YYNGEE. The CDR3 spells CASGTGQGKSSGNTIYF. DNA for the CDR3: TGTGCCAGCGGAACAGGACAGGGAAAGAGCTCTGGAAACACCATATATTTT.

The V call is TRBV9, the J call TRBJ2-1; D perhaps matches TRBD1 (6 bases). CDR1 and CDR2 (germline): SGDLS, YYNGEE. Trimming removed 3 bases at V and 9 bases at J, with 22 bases between. CDR3 length equals 16 residues. The CDR3: CASSAQGDTRLGEQFF. The CDR3 DNA sequence: TGTGCCAGCAGCGCTCAAGGGGACACCAGGTTGGGTGAGCAGTTCTTC.

V is TRBV19 and J is TRBJ2-1; D is undetermined. The CDR3 contains 13 residues. Trimming pared 0 bases from V and 4 bases from J, leaving 4 bases between. Germline CDR1 is LNHDA and CDR2 is SQIVND (reference sequence). The CDR3 DNA is TGTGCCAGTAGTATAGATGGGTACAATGAGCAGTTCTTC. This encodes CASSIDGYNEQFF.

This chain links TRBV7-9 with TRBJ2-2; the match to TRBD2 covers 7 bases. Germline CDR1 SEHNR, CDR2 FQNEAQ (reference sequence). After removal of 3 bases from V and 0 bases from J, the junction contained 7 bases not matched to a gene. The CDR3 is 17 amino acids. CDR3 in DNA: TGTGCCAGCAGCTTGGTCCCTAGCGGAACGAACACCGGGGAGCTGTTTTTT. Translated: CASSLVPSGTNTGELFF.